The present T cell receptor (beta chain) was sequenced within a study of chemoradiotherapy in HPV16-positive cancers. General observations from the study: During treatment, candidate HPV-specific clones and E7-related motifs expanded in tumor.

Method: immunoSEQ multiplex PCR; TCRdb's copy keeps in-frame clones and lacks some. The sample lists some 5,600 clones; roughly three quarters were seen once. This clone was observed a single time. The antigen is not known. V was trimmed by 2 bases and J by 4 bases, leaving 11 bases between them. The CDR3 totals 15 residues. CDR1 and CDR2 from the germline V gene are SGHTA and FQGTGA. The sequencing here drew on tumor tissue, taken from a patient who underwent chemoradiotherapy. This TCR was recovered from a human donor with HPV-associated anogenital cancer. The chain recombines TRBV7-3 with TRBJ2-2; a possible D gene is TRBD2 (5 bases). The CDR3: CASSLDYEGTGELFF. The CDR3 region has the DNA TGTGCCAGCAGCTTAGACTACGAGGGCACCGGGGAGCTGTTTTTT.